This T cell receptor beta chain was identified in a study of T cell responses to AZD1222 COVID-19 vaccine. TCRdb's copy holds only in-frame clones and misses some; the assay was immunoSEQ multiplex PCR. The sample carries about 160,000 clones, 85% to 90% recorded once. This CDR3 is 12 amino acids long. V shed 8 bases and J shed 7 bases, with 14 bases lying between them. It was second doses at about 4 or about 12 weeks that were pooled. The gene calls are TRBV12-3 or TRBV12-4 and TRBJ2-5, with D hard to call. This clonotype was obtained from an adult who received the AZD1222 COVID-19 vaccine. The sample was peripheral blood, taken 28 days after the second AZD1222 dose. The CDR3 reads CASREVLGTQYF. CDR3 coding DNA: TGTGCCAGCCGCGAAGTGTTGGGGACCCAGTACTTC.